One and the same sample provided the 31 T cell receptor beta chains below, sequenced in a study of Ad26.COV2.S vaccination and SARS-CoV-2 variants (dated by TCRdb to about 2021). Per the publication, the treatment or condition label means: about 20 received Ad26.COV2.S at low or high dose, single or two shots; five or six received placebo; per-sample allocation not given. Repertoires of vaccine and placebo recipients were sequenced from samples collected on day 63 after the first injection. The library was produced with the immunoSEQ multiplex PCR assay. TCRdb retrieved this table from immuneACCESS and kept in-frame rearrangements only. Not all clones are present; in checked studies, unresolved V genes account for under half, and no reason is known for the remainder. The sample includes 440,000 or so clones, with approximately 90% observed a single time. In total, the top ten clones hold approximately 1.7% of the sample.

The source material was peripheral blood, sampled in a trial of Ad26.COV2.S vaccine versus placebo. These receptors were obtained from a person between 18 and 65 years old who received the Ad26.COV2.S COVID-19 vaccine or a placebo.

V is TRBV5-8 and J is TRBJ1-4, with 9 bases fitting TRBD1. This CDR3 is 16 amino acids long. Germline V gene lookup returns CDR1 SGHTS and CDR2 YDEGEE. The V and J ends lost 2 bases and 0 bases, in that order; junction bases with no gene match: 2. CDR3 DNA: TGTGCCAGCAGCTTCGGGACAGGGACAACTAATGAAAAACTGTTTTTT. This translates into CASSFGTGTTNEKLFF.

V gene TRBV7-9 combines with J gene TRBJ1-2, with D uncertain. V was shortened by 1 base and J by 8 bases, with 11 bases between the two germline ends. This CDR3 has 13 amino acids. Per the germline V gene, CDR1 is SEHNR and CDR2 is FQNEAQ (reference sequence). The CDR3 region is CASSLEVVRGYTF. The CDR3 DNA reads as TGTGCCAGCAGCTTAGAGGTGGTGCGGGGCTACACCTTC.

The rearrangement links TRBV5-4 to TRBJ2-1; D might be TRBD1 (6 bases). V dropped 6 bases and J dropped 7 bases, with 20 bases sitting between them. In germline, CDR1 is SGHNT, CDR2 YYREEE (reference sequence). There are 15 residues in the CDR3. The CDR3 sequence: CASNPTGFISNEQFF. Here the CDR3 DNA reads TGTGCCAGCAACCCGACAGGCTTCATTTCGAATGAGCAGTTCTTC.

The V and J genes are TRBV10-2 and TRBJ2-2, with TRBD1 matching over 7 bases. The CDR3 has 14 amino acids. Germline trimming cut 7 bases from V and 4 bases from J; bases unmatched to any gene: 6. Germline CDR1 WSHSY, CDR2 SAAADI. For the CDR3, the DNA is TGCGCCAGCATGGGTGGGACAGTCACCGGGGAGCTGTTTTTT. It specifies CASMGGTVTGELFF.

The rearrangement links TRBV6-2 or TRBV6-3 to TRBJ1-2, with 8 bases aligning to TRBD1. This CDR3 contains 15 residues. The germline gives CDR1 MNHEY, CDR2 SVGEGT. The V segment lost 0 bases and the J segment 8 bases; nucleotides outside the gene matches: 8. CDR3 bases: TGTGCCAGCAGTTACTCGAAGGCAGGGGGCGAGGGCTACACCTTC. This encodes CASSYSKAGGEGYTF.

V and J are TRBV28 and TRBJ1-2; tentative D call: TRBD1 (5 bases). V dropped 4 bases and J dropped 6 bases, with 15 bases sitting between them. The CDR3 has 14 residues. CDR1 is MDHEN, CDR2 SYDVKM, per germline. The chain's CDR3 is CASSSGGVGHGYTF. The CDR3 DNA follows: TGTGCCAGCAGTTCCGGGGGGGTAGGCCATGGCTACACCTTC.

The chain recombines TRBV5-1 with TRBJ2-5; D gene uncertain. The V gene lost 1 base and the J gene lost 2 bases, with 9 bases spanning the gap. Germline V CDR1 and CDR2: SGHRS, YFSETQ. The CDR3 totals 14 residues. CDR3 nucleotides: TGCGCCAGCAGCTTGTTTGTGGGGCAAGAGACCCAGTACTTC. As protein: CASSLFVGQETQYF.

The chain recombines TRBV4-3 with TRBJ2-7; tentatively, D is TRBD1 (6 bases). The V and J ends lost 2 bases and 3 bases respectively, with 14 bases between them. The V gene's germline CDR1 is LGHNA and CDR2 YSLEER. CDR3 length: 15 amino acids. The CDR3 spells CASSQPRTVLYEQYF. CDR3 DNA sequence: TGCGCCAGCAGCCAACCTAGGACAGTTCTCTACGAGCAGTACTTC.

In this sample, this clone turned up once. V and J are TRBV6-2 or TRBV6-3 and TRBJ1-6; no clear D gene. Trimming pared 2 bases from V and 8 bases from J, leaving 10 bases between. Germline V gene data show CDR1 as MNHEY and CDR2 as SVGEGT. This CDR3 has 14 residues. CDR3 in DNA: TGTGCCAGCAGTTACAGGCCCCTGGATTCACCCCTCCACTTT. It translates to CASSYRPLDSPLHF.

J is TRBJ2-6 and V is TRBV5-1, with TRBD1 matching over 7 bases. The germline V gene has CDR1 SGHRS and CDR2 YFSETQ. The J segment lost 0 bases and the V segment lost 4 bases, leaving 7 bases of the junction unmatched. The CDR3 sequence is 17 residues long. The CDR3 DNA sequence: TGCGCCAGCAGCGGGCGGACAGGAGTCTCTGGGGCCAACGTCCTGACTTTC. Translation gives CASSGRTGVSGANVLTF.

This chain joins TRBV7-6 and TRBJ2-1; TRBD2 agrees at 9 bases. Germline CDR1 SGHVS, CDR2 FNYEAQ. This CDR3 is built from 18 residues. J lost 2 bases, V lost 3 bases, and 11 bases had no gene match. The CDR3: CASSFGRAGGTTYNEQFF. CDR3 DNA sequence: TGTGCCAGCAGCTTTGGTCGGGCGGGGGGGACAACCTACAATGAGCAGTTCTTC.

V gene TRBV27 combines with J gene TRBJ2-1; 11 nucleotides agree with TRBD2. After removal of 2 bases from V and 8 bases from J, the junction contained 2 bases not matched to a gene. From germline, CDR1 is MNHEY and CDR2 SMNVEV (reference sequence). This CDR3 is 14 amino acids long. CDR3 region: CASSLLAGGDEQFF. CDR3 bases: TGTGCCAGCAGTTTACTAGCGGGGGGCGATGAGCAGTTCTTC.

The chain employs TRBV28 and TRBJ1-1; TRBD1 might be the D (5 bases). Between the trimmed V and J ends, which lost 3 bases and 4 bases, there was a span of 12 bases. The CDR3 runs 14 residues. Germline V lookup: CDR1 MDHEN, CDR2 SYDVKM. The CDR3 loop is CASSLYDRVTEAFF. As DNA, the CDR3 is TGTGCCAGCAGTTTGTACGACAGAGTCACTGAAGCTTTCTTT. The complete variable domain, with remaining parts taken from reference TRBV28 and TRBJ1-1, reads DVKVTQSSRYLVKRTGEKVFLECVQDMDHENMFWYRQDPGLGLRLIYFSYDVKMKEKGDIPEGYSVSREKKERFSLILESASTNQTSMYLCASSLYDRVTEAFFGQGTRLTVV.

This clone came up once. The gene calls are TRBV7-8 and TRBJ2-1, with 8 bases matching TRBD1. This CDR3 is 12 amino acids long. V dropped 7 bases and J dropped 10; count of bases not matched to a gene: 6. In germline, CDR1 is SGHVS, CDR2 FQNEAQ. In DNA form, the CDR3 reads TGTGCCAGCACCTCAGGGGGCCGGGAGCAGTTCTTC. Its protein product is CASTSGGREQFF.

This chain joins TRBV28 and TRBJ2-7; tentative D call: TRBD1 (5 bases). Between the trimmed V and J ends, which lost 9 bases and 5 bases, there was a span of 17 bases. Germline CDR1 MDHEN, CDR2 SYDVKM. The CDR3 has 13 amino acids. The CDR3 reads CARPSGAGHEQYF. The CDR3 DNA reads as TGTGCCAGGCCCTCCGGAGCAGGGCACGAGCAGTACTTC.

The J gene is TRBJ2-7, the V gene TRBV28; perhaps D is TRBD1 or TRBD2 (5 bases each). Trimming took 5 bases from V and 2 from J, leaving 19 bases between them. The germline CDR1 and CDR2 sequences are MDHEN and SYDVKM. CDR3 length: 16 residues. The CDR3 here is CASSARKVQGAYEQYF. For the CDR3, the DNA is TGTGCCAGCAGTGCCAGGAAGGTCCAGGGAGCCTACGAGCAGTACTTC.

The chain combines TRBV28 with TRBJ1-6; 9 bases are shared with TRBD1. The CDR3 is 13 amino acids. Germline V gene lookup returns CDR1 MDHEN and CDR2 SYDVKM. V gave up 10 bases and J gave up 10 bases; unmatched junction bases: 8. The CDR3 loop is CATWTGVGSPLHF. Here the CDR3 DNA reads TGTGCCACCTGGACAGGGGTAGGGTCACCCCTCCACTTT.

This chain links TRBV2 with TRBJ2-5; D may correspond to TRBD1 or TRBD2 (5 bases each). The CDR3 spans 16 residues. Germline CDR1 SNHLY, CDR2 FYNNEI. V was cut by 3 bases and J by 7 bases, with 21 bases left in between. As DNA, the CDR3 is TGTGCCAGCAGTGACTTTTCGCAGGGCGGGTTGGGGACCCAGTACTTC. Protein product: CASSDFSQGGLGTQYF.

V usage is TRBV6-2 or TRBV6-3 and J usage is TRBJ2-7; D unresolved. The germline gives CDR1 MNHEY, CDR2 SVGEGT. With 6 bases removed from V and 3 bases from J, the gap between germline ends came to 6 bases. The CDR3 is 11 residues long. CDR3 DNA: TGTGCCAGCAGCACAAACTACGAGCAGTACTTC. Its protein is CASSTNYEQYF.

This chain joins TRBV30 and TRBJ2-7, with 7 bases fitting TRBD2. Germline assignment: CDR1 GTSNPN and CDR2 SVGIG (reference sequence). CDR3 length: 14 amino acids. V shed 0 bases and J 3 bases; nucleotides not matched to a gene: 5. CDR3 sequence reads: CAWSVASGYYEQYF. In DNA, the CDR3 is TGTGCCTGGAGTGTCGCTAGCGGCTACTACGAGCAGTACTTC.

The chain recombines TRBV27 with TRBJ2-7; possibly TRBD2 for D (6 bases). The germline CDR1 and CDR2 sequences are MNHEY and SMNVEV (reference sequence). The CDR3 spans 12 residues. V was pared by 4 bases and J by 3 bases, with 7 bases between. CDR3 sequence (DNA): TGTGCCAGCAGTTCGGGGGTCTACGAGCAGTACTTC. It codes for CASSSGVYEQYF.

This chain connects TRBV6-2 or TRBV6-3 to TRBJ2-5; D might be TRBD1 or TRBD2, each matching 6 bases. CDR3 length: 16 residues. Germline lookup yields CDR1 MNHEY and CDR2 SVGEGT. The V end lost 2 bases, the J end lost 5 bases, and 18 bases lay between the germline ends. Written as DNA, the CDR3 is TGTGCCAGCAGTTACCCCTTGCGGGACAACCTGGAGACCCAGTACTTC. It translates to CASSYPLRDNLETQYF.

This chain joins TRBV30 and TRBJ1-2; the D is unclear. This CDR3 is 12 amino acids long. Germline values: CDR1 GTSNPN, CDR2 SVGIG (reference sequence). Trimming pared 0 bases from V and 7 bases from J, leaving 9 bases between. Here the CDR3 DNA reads TGTGCCTGGAGTGTACAGCCTAGTGGCTACACCTTC. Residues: CAWSVQPSGYTF.

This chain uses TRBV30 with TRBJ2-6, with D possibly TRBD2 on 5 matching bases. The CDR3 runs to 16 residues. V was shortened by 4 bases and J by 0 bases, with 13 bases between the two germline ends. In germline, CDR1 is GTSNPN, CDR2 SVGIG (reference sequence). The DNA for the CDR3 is TGTGCCTGGACCATCCGGGGAGTCTCTGGGGCCAACGTCCTGACTTTC. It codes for CAWTIRGVSGANVLTF. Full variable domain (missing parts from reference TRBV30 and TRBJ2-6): SQTIHQWPATLVQPVGSPLSLECTVEGTSNPNLYWYRQAAGRGLQLLFYSVGIGQISSEVPQNLSASRPQDRQFILSSKKLLLSDSGFYLCAWTIRGVSGANVLTFGAGSRLTVL.

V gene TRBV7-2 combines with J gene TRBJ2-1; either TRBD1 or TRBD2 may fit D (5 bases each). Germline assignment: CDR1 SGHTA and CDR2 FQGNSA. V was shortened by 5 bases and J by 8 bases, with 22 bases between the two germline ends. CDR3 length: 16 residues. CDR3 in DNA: TGTGCCAGCAGCCTTCAACCGGGACGCGCCTATGATGAGCAGTTCTTC. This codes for CASSLQPGRAYDEQFF.

The DNA of the CDR3 is TGTGCCAGCAGCAGACTCGCTAAAGGGGACCAGTACTTC. Residues: CASSRLAKGDQYF. The V and J genes are TRBV7-2 and TRBJ2-5; possible D gene TRBD1, 5 bases. The CDR3 contains 13 residues. The ends were cut back, 5 bases at V and 10 bases at J, with 17 bases in the middle. Germline CDR1 reads SGHTA; CDR2 reads FQGNSA.

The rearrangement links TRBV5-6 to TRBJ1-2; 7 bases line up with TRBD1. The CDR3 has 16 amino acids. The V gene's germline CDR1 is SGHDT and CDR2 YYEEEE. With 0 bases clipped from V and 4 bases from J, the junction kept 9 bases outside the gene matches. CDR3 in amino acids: CASSLDRGQTSYGYTF. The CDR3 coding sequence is TGTGCCAGCAGCTTGGACAGGGGACAAACGAGCTATGGCTACACCTTC.

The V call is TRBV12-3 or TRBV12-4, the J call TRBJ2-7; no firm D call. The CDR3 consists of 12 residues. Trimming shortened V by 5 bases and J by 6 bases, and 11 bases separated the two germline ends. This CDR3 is CASSLRITEQYF. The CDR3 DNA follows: TGTGCCAGCAGTCTACGAATTACCGAGCAGTACTTC.

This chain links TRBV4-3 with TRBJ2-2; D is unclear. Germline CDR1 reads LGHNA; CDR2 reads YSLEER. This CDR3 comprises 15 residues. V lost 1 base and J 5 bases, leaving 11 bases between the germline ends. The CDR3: CASSQGTALTGELFF. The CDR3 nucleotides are TGCGCCAGCAGCCAAGGGACCGCGTTAACCGGGGAGCTGTTTTTT.

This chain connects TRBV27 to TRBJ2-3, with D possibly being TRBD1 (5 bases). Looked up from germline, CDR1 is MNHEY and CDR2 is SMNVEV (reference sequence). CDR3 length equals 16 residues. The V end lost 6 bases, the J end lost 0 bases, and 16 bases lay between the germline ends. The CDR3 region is CASSDPGGHSTDTQYF. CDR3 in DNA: TGTGCCAGCAGCGACCCGGGTGGACACAGCACAGATACGCAGTATTTT.

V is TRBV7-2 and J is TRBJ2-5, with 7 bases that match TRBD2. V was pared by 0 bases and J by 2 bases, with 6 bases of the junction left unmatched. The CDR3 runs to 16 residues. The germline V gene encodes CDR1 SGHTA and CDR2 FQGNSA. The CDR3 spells CASSLAGGGVQETQYF. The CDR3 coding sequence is TGTGCCAGCAGCTTAGCTGGCGGGGGAGTTCAAGAGACCCAGTACTTC.